Listed below are T cell receptor beta chains from one sample, sequenced in a study of blood T cell repertoires in COVID-19. Clones were read by immunoSEQ multiplex PCR, and TCRdb kept only the in-frame ones, dropping some. The sample has fewer than 400,000 clones, 85% seen once; the top ten hold 1.9%. Material: PBMCs or T cells enriched from blood (not recorded which). Receptors originate from a woman under 40 who had been exposed to COVID-19. The CDR3 runs from the conserved cysteine through the conserved F or W. D genes are given only for firm matches. A clone size is listed for some rows: how often the clone was seen (once, few, many), or a class if it is expanded.

cdr3_aa cdr3_nt clone_size j_call v_call d_call
CASSQAPIFGTSGNEQFF TGTGCCAGCAGCCAAGCACCTATTTTTGGGACTAGCGGCAATGAGCAGTTCTTC once TRBJ2-1 TRBV3-1/TRBV3-2 TRBD2
CASSEAPGQGINTEAFF TGTGCCAGCAGTGAAGCGCCCGGACAGGGTATTAACACTGAAGCTTTCTTT . TRBJ1-1 TRBV6-1 TRBD1
CASRAESYNEQFF TGTGCCAGCAGGGCGGAGTCCTACAATGAGCAGTTCTTC . TRBJ2-1 TRBV2 .
CASSSGTSSSEQYF TGTGCCAGCAGTTCCGGGACTAGCTCGAGCGAGCAGTACTTC . TRBJ2-7 TRBV11-2 TRBD2
CASSRSLNTEAFF TGTGCCAGCAGCCGGTCCTTGAACACTGAAGCTTTCTTT . TRBJ1-1 TRBV2 .
CASTPIVAGSNEQFF TGTGCCAGCACCCCCATAGTAGCGGGATCCAATGAGCAGTTCTTC . TRBJ2-1 TRBV28 TRBD2
CASSSTVQETQYF TGCGCCAGCAGCTCGACAGTCCAAGAGACCCAGTACTTC few TRBJ2-5 TRBV5-1 .
CAAIDRGLRETQYF TGTGCCGCAATTGACAGGGGGCTAAGGGAGACCCAGTACTTC . TRBJ2-5 TRBV28 TRBD1
CATTPGEAGSGEQFF TGTGCCACCACCCCCGGCGAGGCGGGAAGTGGGGAGCAGTTCTTC . TRBJ2-1 TRBV15 .
CASSVAGYNEQFF TGTGCCAGCAGCGTAGCAGGGTACAATGAGCAGTTCTTC once TRBJ2-1 TRBV9 .
CASITSIINLSGGYNEQFF TGCGCCAGCATAACTTCAATAATCAATCTTTCCGGGGGGTACAATGAGCAGTTCTTC . TRBJ2-1 TRBV23-1 TRBD2
CASGTGAIPNQPQHF TGTGCCAGCGGGACAGGGGCAATCCCCAATCAGCCCCAGCATTTT . TRBJ1-5 TRBV27 TRBD1
CASSGRETLISYNEQFF TGTGCCAGCAGTGGTCGGGAGACCCTAATCTCATACAATGAGCAGTTCTTC . TRBJ2-1 TRBV2 .
CASSPSPGGTYGYTF TGCGCCAGCAGCCCCTCCCCAGGGGGCACCTATGGCTACACCTTC . TRBJ1-2 TRBV4-3 TRBD1
CASSEAGPPSGTQYF TGTGCCAGCAGTGAAGCGGGCCCCCCCAGCGGGACCCAGTACTTC few TRBJ2-5 TRBV2 .
CASSLRQGREETQYF TGTGCCAGCAGCCTCCGACAGGGGAGGGAGGAGACCCAGTACTTC . TRBJ2-5 TRBV3-1/TRBV3-2 .
CASSQPTRLAGTGELFF TGTGCCAGCAGCCAACCCACCCGACTAGCGGGCACCGGGGAGCTGTTTTTT . TRBJ2-2 TRBV4-2 TRBD2
CATDRANTF TGTGCCACCGACAGGGCTAACACCTTC . TRBJ1-2 TRBV19 TRBD1
CASSQLETGVGYTF TGCGCCAGCAGCCAGTTAGAGACAGGGGTCGGCTACACCTTC . TRBJ1-2 TRBV4-3 TRBD1
CASSPTGGQTGLAFF TGTGCCAGCAGCCCAACCGGGGGACAGACGGGGTTGGCTTTCTTT . TRBJ1-1 TRBV7-2 TRBD1
CASSQEAGHNEQFF TGTGCCAGCAGCCAAGAGGCGGGTCACAATGAGCAGTTCTTC . TRBJ2-1 TRBV4-2 .